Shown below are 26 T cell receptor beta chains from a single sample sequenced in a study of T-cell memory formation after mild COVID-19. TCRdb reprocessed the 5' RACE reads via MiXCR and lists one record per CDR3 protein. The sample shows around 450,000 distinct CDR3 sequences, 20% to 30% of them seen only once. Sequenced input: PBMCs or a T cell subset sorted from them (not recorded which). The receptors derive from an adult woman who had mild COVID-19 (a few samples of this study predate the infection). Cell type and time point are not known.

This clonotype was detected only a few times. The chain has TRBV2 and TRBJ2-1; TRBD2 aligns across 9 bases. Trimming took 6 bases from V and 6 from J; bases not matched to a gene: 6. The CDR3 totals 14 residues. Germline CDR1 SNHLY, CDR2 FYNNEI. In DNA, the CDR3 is TGTGCCAGCAGCACACTAGCGGGCGGCAATGAGCAGTTCTTC. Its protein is CASSTLAGGNEQFF. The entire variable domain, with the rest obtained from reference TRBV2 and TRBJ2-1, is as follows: EPEVTQTPSHQVTQMGQEVILRCVPISNHLYFYWYRQILGQKVEFLVSFYNNEISEKSEIFDDQFSVERPDGSNFTLKIRSTKLEDSAMYFCASSTLAGGNEQFFGPGTRLTVL.

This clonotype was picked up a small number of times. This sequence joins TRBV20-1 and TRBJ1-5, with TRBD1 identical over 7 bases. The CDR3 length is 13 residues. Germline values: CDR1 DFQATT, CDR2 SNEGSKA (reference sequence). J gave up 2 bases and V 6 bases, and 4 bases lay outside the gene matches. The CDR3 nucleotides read TGCAGTGCAAGAACAGGGGGCAATCAGCCCCAGCATTTT. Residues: CSARTGGNQPQHF.

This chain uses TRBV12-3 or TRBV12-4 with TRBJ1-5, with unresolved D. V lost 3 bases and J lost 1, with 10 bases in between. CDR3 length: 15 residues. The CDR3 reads CASSFRVSSNQPQHF. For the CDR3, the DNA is TGTGCCAGCAGTTTTAGGGTCTCGAGCAATCAGCCCCAGCATTTT.

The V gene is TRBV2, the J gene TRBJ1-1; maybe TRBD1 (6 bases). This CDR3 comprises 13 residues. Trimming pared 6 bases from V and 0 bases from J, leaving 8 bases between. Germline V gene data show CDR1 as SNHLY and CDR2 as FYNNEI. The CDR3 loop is CASRTGLNTEAFF. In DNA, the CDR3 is TGTGCCAGCAGGACAGGCTTGAACACTGAAGCTTTCTTT.

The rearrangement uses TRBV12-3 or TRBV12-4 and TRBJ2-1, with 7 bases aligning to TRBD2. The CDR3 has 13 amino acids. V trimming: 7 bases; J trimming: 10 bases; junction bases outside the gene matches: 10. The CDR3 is CASTQRTSFEQFF. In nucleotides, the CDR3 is TGTGCCAGCACCCAACGGACTAGTTTCGAGCAGTTCTTC.

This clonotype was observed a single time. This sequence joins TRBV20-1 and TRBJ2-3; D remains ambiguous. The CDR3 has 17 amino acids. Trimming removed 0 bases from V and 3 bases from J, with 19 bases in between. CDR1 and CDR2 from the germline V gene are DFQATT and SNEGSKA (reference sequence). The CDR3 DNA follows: TGCAGTGCTAGAGATCCTCGTTCCAGGATGGGTACAGATACGCAGTATTTT. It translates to CSARDPRSRMGTDTQYF.

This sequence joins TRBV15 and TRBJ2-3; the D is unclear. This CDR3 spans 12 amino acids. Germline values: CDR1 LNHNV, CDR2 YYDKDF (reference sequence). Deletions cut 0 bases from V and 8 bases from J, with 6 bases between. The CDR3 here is CATSRDRVTQYF. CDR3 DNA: TGTGCCACCAGCAGAGATCGGGTTACGCAGTATTTT. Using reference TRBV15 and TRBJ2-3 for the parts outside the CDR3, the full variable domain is DAMVIQNPRYQVTQFGKPVTLSCSQTLNHNVMYWYQQKSSQAPKLLFHYYDKDFNNEADTPDNFQSRRPNTSFCFLDIRSPGLGDTAMYLCATSRDRVTQYFGPGTRLTVL.

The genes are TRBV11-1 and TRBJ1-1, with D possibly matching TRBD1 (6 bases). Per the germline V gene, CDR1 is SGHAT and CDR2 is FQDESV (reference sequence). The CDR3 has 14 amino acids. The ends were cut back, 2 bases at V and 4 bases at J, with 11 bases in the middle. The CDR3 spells CASSLRTGITEAFF. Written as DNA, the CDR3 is TGTGCCAGCAGCTTACGAACAGGGATCACTGAAGCTTTCTTT.

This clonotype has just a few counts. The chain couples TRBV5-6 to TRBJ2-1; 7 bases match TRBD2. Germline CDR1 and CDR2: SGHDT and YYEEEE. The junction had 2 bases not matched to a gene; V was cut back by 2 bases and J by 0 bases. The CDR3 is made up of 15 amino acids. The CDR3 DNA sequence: TGTGCCAGCAGCTTCGGGAGGAACTCCTACAATGAGCAGTTCTTC. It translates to CASSFGRNSYNEQFF.

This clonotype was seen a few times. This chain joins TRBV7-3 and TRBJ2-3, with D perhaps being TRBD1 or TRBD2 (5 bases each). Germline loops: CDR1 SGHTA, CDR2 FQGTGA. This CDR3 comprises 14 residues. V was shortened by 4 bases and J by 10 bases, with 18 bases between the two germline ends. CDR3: CASSSGTNPQAQYF. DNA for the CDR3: TGTGCCAGCAGCTCCGGGACCAACCCTCAGGCGCAGTATTTT.

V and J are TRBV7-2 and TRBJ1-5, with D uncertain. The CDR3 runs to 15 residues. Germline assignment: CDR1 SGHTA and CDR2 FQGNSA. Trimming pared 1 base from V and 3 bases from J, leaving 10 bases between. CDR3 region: CASSLDSTVNQPQHF. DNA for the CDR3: TGTGCCAGCAGCTTAGACAGTACCGTCAATCAGCCCCAGCATTTT.

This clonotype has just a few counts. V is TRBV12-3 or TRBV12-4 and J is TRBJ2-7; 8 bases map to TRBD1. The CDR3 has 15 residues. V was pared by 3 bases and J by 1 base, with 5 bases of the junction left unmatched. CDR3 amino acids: CASSLGTGLSYEQYF. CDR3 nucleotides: TGTGCCAGCAGTTTGGGGACAGGTCTTTCCTACGAGCAGTACTTC.

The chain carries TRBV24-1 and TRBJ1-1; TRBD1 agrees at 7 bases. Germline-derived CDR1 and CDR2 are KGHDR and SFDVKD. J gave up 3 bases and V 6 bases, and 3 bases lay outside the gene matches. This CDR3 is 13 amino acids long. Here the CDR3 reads CATSKGQDTEAFF. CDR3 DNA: TGTGCCACCAGTAAAGGACAGGACACTGAAGCTTTCTTT.

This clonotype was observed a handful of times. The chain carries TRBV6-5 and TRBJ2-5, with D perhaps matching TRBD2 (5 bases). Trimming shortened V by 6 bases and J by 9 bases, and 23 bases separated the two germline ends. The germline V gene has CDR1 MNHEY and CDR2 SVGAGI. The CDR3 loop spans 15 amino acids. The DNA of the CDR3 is TGTGCCAGCAGACAGATGTGGGGTCGCTCCGGGGCCCAGTACTTC. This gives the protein CASRQMWGRSGAQYF.

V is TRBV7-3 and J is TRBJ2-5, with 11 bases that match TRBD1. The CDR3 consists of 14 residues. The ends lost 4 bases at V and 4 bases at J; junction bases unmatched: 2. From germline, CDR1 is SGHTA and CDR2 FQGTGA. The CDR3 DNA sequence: TGTGCCAGCAGCTCGGGACAGGGGGTAGAGACCCAGTACTTC. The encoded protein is CASSSGQGVETQYF.

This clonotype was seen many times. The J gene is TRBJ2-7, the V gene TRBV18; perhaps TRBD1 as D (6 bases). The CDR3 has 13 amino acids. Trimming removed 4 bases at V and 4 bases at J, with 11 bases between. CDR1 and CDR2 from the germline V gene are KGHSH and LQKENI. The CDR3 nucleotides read TGTGCCAGCTCACGAGGTACAGGGTACGAGCAGTACTTC. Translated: CASSRGTGYEQYF.

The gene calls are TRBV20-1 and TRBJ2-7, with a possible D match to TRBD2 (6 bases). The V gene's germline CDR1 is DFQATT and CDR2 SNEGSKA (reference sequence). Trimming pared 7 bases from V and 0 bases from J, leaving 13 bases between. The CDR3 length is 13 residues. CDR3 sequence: CSGGNGLSYEQYF. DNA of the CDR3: TGCAGTGGCGGGAACGGGCTCTCCTACGAGCAGTACTTC.

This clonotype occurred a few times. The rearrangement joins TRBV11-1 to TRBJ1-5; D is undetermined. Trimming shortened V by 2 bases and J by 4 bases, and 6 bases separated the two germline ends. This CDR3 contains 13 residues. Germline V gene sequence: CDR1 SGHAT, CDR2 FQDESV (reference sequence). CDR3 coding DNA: TGTGCCAGCAGCTTATTCGGGAATCAGCCCCAGCATTTT. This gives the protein CASSLFGNQPQHF.

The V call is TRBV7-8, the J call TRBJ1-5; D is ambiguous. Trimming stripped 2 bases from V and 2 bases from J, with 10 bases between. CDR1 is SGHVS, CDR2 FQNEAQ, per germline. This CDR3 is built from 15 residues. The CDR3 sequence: CASSLSMRGNQPQHF. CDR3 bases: TGTGCCAGCAGCTTAAGTATGAGGGGCAATCAGCCCCAGCATTTT. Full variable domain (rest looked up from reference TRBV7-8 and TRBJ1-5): GAGVSQSPRYKVAKRGQDVALRCDPISGHVSLFWYQQALGQGPEFLTYFQNEAQLDKSGLPSDRFFAERPEGSVSTLKIQRTQQEDSAVYLCASSLSMRGNQPQHFGDGTRLSIL.

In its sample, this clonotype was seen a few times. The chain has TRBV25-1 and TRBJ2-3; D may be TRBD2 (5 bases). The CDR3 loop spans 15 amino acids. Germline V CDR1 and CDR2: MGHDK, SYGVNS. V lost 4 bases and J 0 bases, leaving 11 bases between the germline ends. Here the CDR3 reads CASSVKRGSTDTQYF. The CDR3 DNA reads TGTGCCAGCAGTGTCAAACGGGGAAGCACAGATACGCAGTATTTT.

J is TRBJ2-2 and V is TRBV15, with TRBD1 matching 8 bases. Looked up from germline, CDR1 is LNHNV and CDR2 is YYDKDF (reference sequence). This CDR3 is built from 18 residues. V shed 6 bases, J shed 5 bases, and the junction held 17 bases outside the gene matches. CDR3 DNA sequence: TGTGCCACCAGTCATAGTCCCGGCTGGACAGGGAAGACCGGGGAGCTGTTTTTT. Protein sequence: CATSHSPGWTGKTGELFF.

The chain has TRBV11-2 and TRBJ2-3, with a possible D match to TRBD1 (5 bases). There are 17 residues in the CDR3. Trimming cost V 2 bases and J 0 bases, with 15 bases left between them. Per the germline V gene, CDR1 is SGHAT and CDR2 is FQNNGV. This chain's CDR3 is CASSLFLAGSSTDTQYF. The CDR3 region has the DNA TGTGCCAGCAGCTTATTCTTGGCAGGGTCTAGCACAGATACGCAGTATTTT.

The CDR3 here is CASSRSITDTQYF. The CDR3 nucleotides read TGCGCCAGCAGCCGATCTATTACAGATACGCAGTATTTT. This chain joins TRBV4-1 and TRBJ2-3; D is unclear. This CDR3 spans 13 amino acids. The V end lost 4 bases, the J end lost 3 bases, and 8 bases lay between the germline ends. CDR1 is MGHRA, CDR2 YSYEKL, per germline.

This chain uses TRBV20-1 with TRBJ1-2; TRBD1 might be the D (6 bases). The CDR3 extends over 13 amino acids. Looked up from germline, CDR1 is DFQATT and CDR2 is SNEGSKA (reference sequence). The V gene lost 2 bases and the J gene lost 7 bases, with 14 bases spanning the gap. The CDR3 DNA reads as TGCAGTGCTAGATCACAGGGAATTAGTGGCTACACCTTC. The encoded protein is CSARSQGISGYTF.

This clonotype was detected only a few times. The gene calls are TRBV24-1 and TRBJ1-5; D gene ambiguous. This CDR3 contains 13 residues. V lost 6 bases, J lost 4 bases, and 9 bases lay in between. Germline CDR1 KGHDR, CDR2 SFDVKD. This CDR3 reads CATSYGSNQPQHF. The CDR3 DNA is TGTGCCACCAGTTATGGATCAAATCAGCCCCAGCATTTT.

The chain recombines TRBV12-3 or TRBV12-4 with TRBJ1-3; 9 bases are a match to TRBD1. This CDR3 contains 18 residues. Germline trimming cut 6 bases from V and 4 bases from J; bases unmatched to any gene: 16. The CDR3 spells CASRAGTGSFRVGNTIYF. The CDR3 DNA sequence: TGTGCCAGCAGGGCCGGGACAGGGTCTTTTAGAGTCGGAAACACCATATATTTT.